These 4 T cell receptor beta chains were sequenced from one sample in a study of OX40 agonist ivuxolimab in advanced cancers. Assay: immunoSEQ multiplex PCR; the TCRdb copy retains only in-frame clones and omits some. Of about 130,000 clones listed, about nine tenths are singletons. The material sequenced was CD4+ or CD8+ T cells sorted from blood, taken in a trial of the OX40 agonist ivuxolimab. Receptors were obtained from an adult with an advanced solid tumor such as melanoma, head and neck, liver or kidney cancer.

The chain is built from TRBV28 and TRBJ2-3, with TRBD2 matching 9 bases. Germline trimming cut 4 bases from V and 3 bases from J; bases unmatched to any gene: 5. CDR3 length: 15 residues. Germline assignment: CDR1 MDHEN and CDR2 SYDVKM. CDR3 protein: CASSSWREGTDTQYF. The CDR3 DNA is TGTGCCAGCAGTTCTTGGCGGGAGGGGACAGATACGCAGTATTTT.

V usage is TRBV19 and J usage is TRBJ1-5; 8 bases are shared with TRBD1. This CDR3 comprises 15 residues. The germline V gene has CDR1 LNHDA and CDR2 SQIVND (reference sequence). V lost 5 bases and J lost 5; bases outside the gene matches: 8. The CDR3 DNA follows: TGTGCCAGTAGTTTCTACAGGGGGACGGATCAGCCCCAGCATTTT. Residues: CASSFYRGTDQPQHF. The full variable domain, in which reference TRBV19 and TRBJ1-5 provide the parts outside the CDR3, is DGGITQSPKYLFRKEGQNVTLSCEQNLNHDAMYWYRQDPGQGLRLIYYSQIVNDFQKGDIAEGYSVSREKKESFPLTVTSAQKNPTAFYLCASSFYRGTDQPQHFGDGTRLSIL.

The V and J genes are TRBV19 and TRBJ2-7, with D possibly TRBD2 on 6 matching bases. The germline V gene has CDR1 LNHDA and CDR2 SQIVND (reference sequence). The CDR3 is 14 amino acids. V was cut by 5 bases and J by 3 bases, with 14 bases left in between. Written as DNA, the CDR3 is TGTGCCAGTAGTTCCGGCGGGGCCTACTACGAGCAGTACTTC. It is translated as CASSSGGAYYEQYF.

V usage is TRBV30 and J usage is TRBJ2-5; D unclear. Germline lookup yields CDR1 GTSNPN and CDR2 SVGIG (reference sequence). The CDR3 has 14 amino acids. Trimming pared 2 bases from V and 7 bases from J, leaving 17 bases between. The CDR3 protein is CAWSRGPYSRTQYF. The CDR3 DNA reads as TGTGCCTGGAGTAGAGGCCCCTACAGCAGGACCCAGTACTTC.